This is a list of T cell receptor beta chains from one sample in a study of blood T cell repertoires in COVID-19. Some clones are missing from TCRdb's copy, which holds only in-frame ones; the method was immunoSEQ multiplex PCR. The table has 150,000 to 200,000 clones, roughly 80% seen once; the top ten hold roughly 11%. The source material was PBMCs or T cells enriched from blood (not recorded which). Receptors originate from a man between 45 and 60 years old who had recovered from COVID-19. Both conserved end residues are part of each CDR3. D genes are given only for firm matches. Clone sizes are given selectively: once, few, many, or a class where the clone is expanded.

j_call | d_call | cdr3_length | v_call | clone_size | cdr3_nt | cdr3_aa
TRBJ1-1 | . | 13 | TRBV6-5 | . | TGTGCCAGCAGAGGACAGCTGAACACTGAAGCTTTCTTT | CASRGQLNTEAFF
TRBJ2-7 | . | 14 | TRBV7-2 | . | TGTGCCAGCAGGGAACAGGGTGGAAGCTACGAGCAGTACTTC | CASREQGGSYEQYF
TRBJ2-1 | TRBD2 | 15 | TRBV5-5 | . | TGTGCCAGCAGCTTTCAGCTAGCGGCCTACAATGAGCAGTTCTTC | CASSFQLAAYNEQFF
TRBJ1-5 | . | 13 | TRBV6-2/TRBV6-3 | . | TGTGCCAGCAGCCGACAGAGCAATCAGCCCCAGCATTTT | CASSRQSNQPQHF
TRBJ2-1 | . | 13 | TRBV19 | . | TGTGCCAGTAGTAGTGGAGCGGGTAGGGAGCAGTTCTTC | CASSSGAGREQFF
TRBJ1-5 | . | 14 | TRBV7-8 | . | TGTGCCAGCACTCCCGGTGTTAGCAATCAGCCCCAGCATTTT | CASTPGVSNQPQHF
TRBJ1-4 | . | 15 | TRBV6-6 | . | TGTGCCAGCAGTTCAGAAGGAAAGGGGGATGAAAAACTGTTTTTT | CASSSEGKGDEKLFF
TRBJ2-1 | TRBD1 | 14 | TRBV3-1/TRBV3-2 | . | TGTGCCAGCAGCGCAGGGGGTCTTTACAATGAGCAGTTCTTC | CASSAGGLYNEQFF
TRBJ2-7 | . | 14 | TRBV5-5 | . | TGTGCCAGCAGCAGAGAGACAGGTACCTACGAGCAGTACTTC | CASSRETGTYEQYF
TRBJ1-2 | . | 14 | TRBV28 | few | TGTGCCAGCAGGCAATTAGGGGTTACCCTGGGCTACACCTTC | CASRQLGVTLGYTF
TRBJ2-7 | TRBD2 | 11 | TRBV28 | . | TGTGCCAGCAGTTTATCGACTAGCTGGTACTTC | CASSLSTSWYF
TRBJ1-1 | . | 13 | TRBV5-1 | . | TGCGCCAGCAGCTTGGCCTCGAGAACTGAAGCTTTCTTT | CASSLASRTEAFF
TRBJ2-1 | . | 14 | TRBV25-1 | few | TGTGCCAGCAGTGACCCAGGGTTCTCCAATGAGCAGTTCTTC | CASSDPGFSNEQFF
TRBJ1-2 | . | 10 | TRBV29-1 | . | TGCAGCACAAGCGGGGGGAGCTACACCTTC | CSTSGGSYTF
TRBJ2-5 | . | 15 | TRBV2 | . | TGTGCCAGCAGCTTCGATGAGGAACTTCCAGAGACCCAGTACTTC | CASSFDEELPETQYF
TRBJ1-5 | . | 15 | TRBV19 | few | TGTGCCAGTAGTAGGGTCAGGGGAGGCAATCAGCCCCAGCATTTT | CASSRVRGGNQPQHF
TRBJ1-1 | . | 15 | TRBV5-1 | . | TGCGCCAGCAGCTCTCGCCGCAGGGAAGGATCTGAAGCTTTCTTT | CASSSRRREGSEAFF
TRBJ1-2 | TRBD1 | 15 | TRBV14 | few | TGTGCCAGCAGCCGACAGGGGGGGGGCCTCTATGGCTACACCTTC | CASSRQGGGLYGYTF
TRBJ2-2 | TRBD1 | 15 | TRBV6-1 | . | TGTGCCAGCAGTGAAGCGGCAGGGGGCTACGGGGAGCTGTTTTTT | CASSEAAGGYGELFF
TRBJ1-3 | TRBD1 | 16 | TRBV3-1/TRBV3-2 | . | TGTGCCAGCAGCCATCTGGACAGGACACCTGGAAACACCATATATTTT | CASSHLDRTPGNTIYF
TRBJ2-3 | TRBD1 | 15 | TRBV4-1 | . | TGCGCCAGCTCCTCCCGAGAGGGGGCCACAGATACGCAGTATTTT | CASSSREGATDTQYF
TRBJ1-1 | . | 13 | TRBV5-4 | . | TGTGCCAGCGTGGGGAGGACCGGCACTGAAGCTTTCTTT | CASVGRTGTEAFF
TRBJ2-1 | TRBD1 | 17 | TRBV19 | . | TGTGCCAGTAGTACAATCCTCCCGACAGGGGGCGCGTATGAGCAGTTCTTC | CASSTILPTGGAYEQFF
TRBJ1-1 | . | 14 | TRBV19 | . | TGTGCCAGTAGTACGTTACAGGGATGGACTGAAGCTTTCTTT | CASSTLQGWTEAFF